This is a list of T cell receptor beta chains from one sample in a study of blood T cell repertoires in COVID-19. Generated by immunoSEQ multiplex PCR, the TCRdb table keeps only in-frame clones and is missing some. Of about 190,000 clones listed, 84% are singletons. Input material: peripheral blood. Receptor source: a human donor in a cohort sampled during active COVID-19. Both conserved end residues are part of each CDR3. The order of the fields is V gene, J gene, D gene, clone size, CDR3 protein, CDR3 DNA. D genes are given only for firm matches. Clone size is shown for a subset of rows, as once, few, many or a class of expanded clone.

V gene: TRBV27
J gene: TRBJ2-3
D gene: NA
clone size: NA
CDR3 protein: CASSSRALDTQYF
CDR3 DNA: TGTGCCAGCAGCTCGAGGGCCTTGGATACGCAGTATTTT

V gene: TRBV9
J gene: TRBJ2-7
D gene: NA
clone size: NA
CDR3 protein: CASSPYGTYPYEQYF
CDR3 DNA: TGTGCCAGCAGCCCCTACGGGACTTATCCCTACGAGCAGTACTTC

V gene: TRBV4-1
J gene: TRBJ1-3
D gene: NA
clone size: NA
CDR3 protein: CASSQAYTGPTAGNTIYF
CDR3 DNA: TGCGCCAGCAGCCAAGCCTACACAGGGCCCACCGCAGGAAACACCATATATTTT

V gene: TRBV2
J gene: TRBJ2-3
D gene: NA
clone size: NA
CDR3 protein: CASSEAIAGVLYF
CDR3 DNA: TGTGCCAGCAGTGAAGCCATAGCCGGCGTATTGTATTTT

V gene: TRBV2
J gene: TRBJ1-2
D gene: NA
clone size: NA
CDR3 protein: CASSPDRLVGGYTF
CDR3 DNA: TGTGCCAGCAGTCCCGACAGGCTGGTGGGGGGCTACACCTTC

V gene: TRBV6-1
J gene: TRBJ1-6
D gene: NA
clone size: NA
CDR3 protein: CASSGGLGSYNSPLHF
CDR3 DNA: TGTGCCAGCAGTGGGGGGCTCGGGTCCTATAATTCACCCCTCCACTTT

V gene: TRBV28
J gene: TRBJ1-5
D gene: NA
clone size: NA
CDR3 protein: CASSYVAGWQHF
CDR3 DNA: TGTGCCAGCAGTTACGTAGCAGGGTGGCAGCATTTT

V gene: TRBV7-2
J gene: TRBJ1-2
D gene: NA
clone size: NA
CDR3 protein: CASSLPYPQGNYTF
CDR3 DNA: TGTGCCAGCAGCTTACCCTATCCGCAGGGAAACTACACCTTC

V gene: TRBV5-1
J gene: TRBJ1-1
D gene: TRBD1
clone size: NA
CDR3 protein: CASSLWTGSYDTEAFF
CDR3 DNA: TGCGCCAGCAGCTTATGGACAGGGAGTTACGACACTGAAGCTTTCTTT

V gene: TRBV7-9
J gene: TRBJ2-1
D gene: TRBD2
clone size: NA
CDR3 protein: CASSLAGPSYNEQFF
CDR3 DNA: TGTGCCAGCAGTTTAGCGGGCCCCTCCTACAATGAGCAGTTCTTC

V gene: TRBV20-1
J gene: TRBJ2-5
D gene: NA
clone size: once
CDR3 protein: CSWATEETQYF
CDR3 DNA: TGCAGCTGGGCGACAGAAGAGACCCAGTACTTC

V gene: TRBV30
J gene: TRBJ1-3
D gene: NA
clone size: once
CDR3 protein: CAWGAGTSGNTIYF
CDR3 DNA: TGTGCCTGGGGAGCCGGGACAAGTGGAAACACCATATATTTT

V gene: TRBV7-2
J gene: TRBJ2-2
D gene: NA
clone size: NA
CDR3 protein: CASSLQGTGELFF
CDR3 DNA: TGTGCCAGCAGCTTACAGGGCACCGGGGAGCTGTTTTTT

V gene: TRBV9
J gene: TRBJ2-3
D gene: TRBD2
clone size: NA
CDR3 protein: CASSGISGRAVSGSDTQYF
CDR3 DNA: TGTGCCAGCAGCGGGATTAGCGGGAGGGCCGTTTCGGGGTCAGATACGCAGTATTTT

V gene: TRBV2
J gene: TRBJ1-5
D gene: NA
clone size: NA
CDR3 protein: CASSPGPGATQPQHF
CDR3 DNA: TGTGCCAGCAGTCCAGGACCAGGGGCCACTCAGCCCCAGCATTTT

V gene: TRBV4-2
J gene: TRBJ1-1
D gene: NA
clone size: NA
CDR3 protein: CASSPGAANTEAFF
CDR3 DNA: TGTGCCAGCAGCCCTGGGGCAGCGAACACTGAAGCTTTCTTT

V gene: TRBV28
J gene: TRBJ1-3
D gene: NA
clone size: NA
CDR3 protein: CASSSPSGSYDGNTIYF
CDR3 DNA: TGTGCCAGCAGCTCGCCGTCCGGGAGTTATGACGGAAACACCATATATTTT

V gene: TRBV18
J gene: TRBJ1-6
D gene: TRBD1
clone size: NA
CDR3 protein: CASSPNRDRGNSPLHF
CDR3 DNA: TGTGCCAGCTCACCAAACCGGGACAGAGGGAATTCACCCCTCCACTTT

V gene: TRBV6-1
J gene: TRBJ1-3
D gene: TRBD1
clone size: NA
CDR3 protein: CASSEARTGGNTIYF
CDR3 DNA: TGTGCCAGCAGTGAAGCTCGGACAGGGGGAAACACCATATATTTT

V gene: TRBV10-2
J gene: TRBJ2-1
D gene: TRBD2
clone size: NA
CDR3 protein: CASSGTSGYNEQFF
CDR3 DNA: TGCGCCAGCAGCGGGACTAGCGGGTACAATGAGCAGTTCTTC